A single sample is the source of the 27 T cell receptor beta chains below, sequenced in a study of T cell repertoires in cytomegalovirus infection (dated by TCRdb to the late 2010s). Sequencing used an Illumina HiSeq 1500. TCRdb redid the processing of the public reads, applying fastp at Q25 and MiXCR, and retained in-frame beta chains. Every CDR3 protein is listed once, alongside the most common genes and DNA of its rows. The sample has about 330,000 distinct CDR3 sequences on record, more than 9% of them singletons. The ten largest clonotypes hold about 4.5% of the sample. The source material was PBMCs. These receptors were obtained from a human donor in good health (CMV status not recorded). Some clones in this sample may be carry-over from other donors' samples.

The genes are TRBV20-1 and TRBJ2-3; 8 positions match TRBD2. This CDR3 spans 17 amino acids. The V gene's germline CDR1 is DFQATT and CDR2 SNEGSKA (reference sequence). The V and J ends lost 5 bases and 0 bases, in that order; junction bases with no gene match: 13. CDR3 in DNA: TGCAGTGCTCAACGGTGGGGAGCGGGGGCTAGCACAGATACGCAGTATTTT. Protein product: CSAQRWGAGASTDTQYF.

A few counts support this clonotype. V usage is TRBV4-2 and J usage is TRBJ1-1; possible D gene TRBD1, 5 bases. Germline loops: CDR1 LGHNA, CDR2 YNFKEQ. The CDR3 covers 12 residues. Trimming cost V 3 bases and J 8 bases, with 10 bases left between them. CDR3 DNA: TGTGCCAGCAGCCAGACGGGGGGGGAAGCTTTCTTT. Translated: CASSQTGGEAFF.

This clonotype occurred a few times. This rearrangement joins TRBV15 to TRBJ1-2; a weak D match, TRBD1 (6 bases). The CDR3 consists of 16 residues. Germline values: CDR1 LNHNV, CDR2 YYDKDF (reference sequence). Between the trimmed V and J ends, which lost 1 base and 5 bases, there was a span of 17 bases. CDR3 loop: CATSRGTAPGNYGYTF. The DNA of the CDR3 is TGTGCCACCAGCAGAGGGACAGCTCCCGGCAATTATGGCTACACCTTC.

The CDR3 bases are TGTGCCAGCAGTTACTCTACAGCGCCAGATACGCAGTATTTT. This codes for CASSYSTAPDTQYF. This chain connects TRBV6-5 to TRBJ2-3; D is ambiguous. The CDR3 covers 14 residues. Germline CDR1 reads MNHEY; CDR2 reads SVGAGI. The V gene lost 0 bases and the J gene lost 4 bases, with 8 bases spanning the gap.

In its sample, this clonotype was seen a few times. The chain links TRBV7-2 to TRBJ2-5; no reliable D call. With 0 bases removed from V and 0 bases from J, the gap between germline ends came to 14 bases. Per germline, CDR1 SGHTA and CDR2 FQGNSA. CDR3 length: 17 amino acids. DNA of the CDR3: TGTGCCAGCAGCTTAGCACGTCAAACGGCTAACCAAGAGACCCAGTACTTC. Encoded protein: CASSLARQTANQETQYF.

This clonotype was detected many times. The CDR3 region has the DNA TGTGCCAGCACAGCCATGAACACTGAAGCTTTCTTT. It specifies CASTAMNTEAFF. V is TRBV28 and J is TRBJ1-1; no definite D call. The CDR3 spans 12 residues. CDR1 is MDHEN and CDR2 is SYDVKM in the germline V gene. V was trimmed by 7 bases and J by 0 bases, leaving 6 bases between them. Full variable domain (remainder filled in from reference TRBV28 and TRBJ1-1): DVKVTQSSRYLVKRTGEKVFLECVQDMDHENMFWYRQDPGLGLRLIYFSYDVKMKEKGDIPEGYSVSREKKERFSLILESASTNQTSMYLCASTAMNTEAFFGQGTRLTVV.

This clonotype was counted only a few times. The CDR3 reads CASSLTKGQGNNEQFF. CDR3 in DNA: TGTGCCAGCAGCTTAACCAAAGGACAGGGTAACAATGAGCAGTTCTTC. The V call is TRBV7-2, the J call TRBJ2-1, with TRBD1 matching 8 bases. The V gene end was trimmed by 2 bases and the J gene end by 5 bases; junction bases not matched to a gene: 8. The V gene's germline CDR1 is SGHTA and CDR2 FQGNSA. The CDR3 totals 16 residues.

This clonotype came up a few times. The chain couples TRBV6-2 or TRBV6-3 to TRBJ1-5, with a possible D match to TRBD1 (5 bases). The germline CDR1 and CDR2 sequences are MNHEY and SVGEGT. V dropped 2 bases and J dropped 3 bases, with 20 bases sitting between them. The CDR3 is 18 amino acids. The CDR3 loop reads CASSYAEDRGLPNQPQHF. The CDR3 DNA follows: TGTGCCAGCAGTTACGCTGAAGATAGGGGCCTTCCCAATCAGCCCCAGCATTTT.

This clonotype was picked up many times. V usage is TRBV7-2 and J usage is TRBJ1-4; D remains ambiguous. The V end was cut by 3 bases, the J end by 1 base, with 6 bases between. CDR1 is SGHTA and CDR2 is FQGNSA in the germline V gene. The CDR3 spans 14 residues. The CDR3 loop reads CASSLAGTNEKLFF. The CDR3 bases are TGTGCCAGCAGCTTGGCAGGAACTAATGAAAAACTGTTTTTT.

The sample holds a few counts of this clonotype. This sequence joins TRBV6-5 and TRBJ1-4; TRBD1 might be the D (5 bases). V was pared by 8 bases and J by 3 bases, with 10 bases between. This CDR3 has 13 amino acids. Germline CDR1 is MNHEY and CDR2 is SVGAGI. The CDR3 spells CASRGGANEKLFF. In DNA, the CDR3 is TGTGCCAGCCGGGGGGGTGCTAATGAAAAACTGTTTTTT.

This clonotype appeared a few times. The rearrangement uses TRBV14 and TRBJ2-1, with 9 bases identical to TRBD2. V lost 5 bases, J lost 7 bases, and 12 bases stayed unmatched. Germline CDR1 and CDR2: SGHDN and FVKESK. This CDR3 spans 16 amino acids. CDR3 region: CASSNIAGALANEQFF. The CDR3 nucleotides read TGTGCCAGCAGCAATATAGCGGGGGCCCTAGCAAATGAGCAGTTCTTC.

This clonotype has at least ten counts. This rearrangement joins TRBV25-1 to TRBJ1-4; D ambiguous. Germline lookup yields CDR1 MGHDK and CDR2 SYGVNS. Trimming left V 2 bases short and J 7 bases short, with 17 bases between. This CDR3 region has 16 residues. The CDR3 protein is CASSEPAGPRAEKLFF. As DNA, the CDR3 is TGTGCCAGCAGTGAACCGGCCGGACCGCGGGCTGAAAAACTGTTTTTT. The full variable domain, its missing parts supplied by reference TRBV25-1 and TRBJ1-4, is EADIYQTPRYLVIGTGKKITLECSQTMGHDKMYWYQQDPGMELHLIHYSYGVNSTEKGDLSSESTVSRIRTEHFPLTLESARPSHTSQYLCASSEPAGPRAEKLFFGSGTQLSVL.

The table lists this clonotype with a few counts. CDR3 loop: CASSHSIHTSVESYEQYF. The CDR3 coding sequence is TGCGCCAGCAGTCACTCGATTCACACCTCAGTTGAGAGCTACGAGCAGTACTTC. The chain is built from TRBV23-1 and TRBJ2-7; D is unresolved. TRBV23-1 qualifies as an ORF whose function is uncertain. Trimming took off 3 bases at V and 3 bases at J, with 24 bases between the two ends. The CDR3 totals 18 residues.

This clonotype occurred many times. The chain is built from TRBV7-2 and TRBJ1-2, with D maybe TRBD1 (5 bases). This CDR3 comprises 17 residues. V dropped 5 bases and J dropped 0 bases, with 19 bases sitting between them. Germline-derived CDR1 and CDR2 are SGHTA and FQGNSA. CDR3 DNA: TGTGCCAGCAGCCTTGGGACCCCCCGAGGAGCTAACTATGGCTACACCTTC. It translates to CASSLGTPRGANYGYTF.

V gene TRBV25-1 combines with J gene TRBJ2-1; TRBD2 matches 14 bases. From germline, CDR1 is MGHDK and CDR2 SYGVNS. The CDR3 length is 17 residues. Trimming took 5 bases from V and 6 from J; bases not matched to a gene: 9. CDR3 nucleotides: TGTGCCAGCAGTCAACCTCCGACTAGCGGGGGGGCCAATGAGCAGTTCTTC. Its protein product is CASSQPPTSGGANEQFF. Full variable domain (rest looked up from reference TRBV25-1 and TRBJ2-1): EADIYQTPRYLVIGTGKKITLECSQTMGHDKMYWYQQDPGMELHLIHYSYGVNSTEKGDLSSESTVSRIRTEHFPLTLESARPSHTSQYLCASSQPPTSGGANEQFFGPGTRLTVL.

This clonotype was counted only a few times. The chain employs TRBV30 and TRBJ1-6; D call uncertain. CDR1 GTSNPN and CDR2 SVGIG come from the germline V gene (reference sequence). The CDR3 has 13 amino acids. V was trimmed by 4 bases and J by 5 bases, leaving 9 bases between them. The CDR3 coding sequence is TGTGCCTGGATAAGTGGCAATAATTCACCCCTCCACTTT. Its translation: CAWISGNNSPLHF.

This clonotype was detected ten times or more. V usage is TRBV7-3 and J usage is TRBJ2-1; 8 bases fit TRBD1. There are 16 residues in the CDR3. Germline values: CDR1 SGHTA, CDR2 FQGTGA. Trimming at V came to 5 bases and at J to 4 bases, leaving 10 bases not matched to a gene. As DNA, the CDR3 is TGTGCCAGCAGCGGTTCCGGGACAGGACCATACAATGAGCAGTTCTTC. Its protein is CASSGSGTGPYNEQFF.

This clonotype has only a few counts. V is TRBV5-5 and J is TRBJ2-7, with 12 bases aligning to TRBD2. Per the germline V gene, CDR1 is SGHKS and CDR2 is YYEKEE (reference sequence). The CDR3 runs to 16 residues. Unmatched junction bases numbered 7, after V lost 3 bases and J lost 3 bases. The CDR3 DNA is TGTGCCAGCAGCTCCGCGGCGACTAGCGGGAGCTACGAGCAGTACTTC. Translated, it gives CASSSAATSGSYEQYF.

This clonotype showed up many times. The CDR3 region has the DNA TGTGCCAGCAGTCTTGGACAGTTATACAATGAGCAGTTCTTC. Translation: CASSLGQLYNEQFF. The gene calls are TRBV12-3 or TRBV12-4 and TRBJ2-1; tentatively, D is TRBD1 (6 bases). The CDR3 runs to 14 residues. The V end lost 5 bases, the J end lost 4 bases, and 12 bases lay between the germline ends.

The chain uses TRBV7-2 and TRBJ2-5, with TRBD2 matching over 10 bases. The J segment lost 5 bases and the V segment lost 3 bases, leaving 6 bases of the junction unmatched. Germline loops: CDR1 SGHTA, CDR2 FQGNSA. The CDR3 length is 15 residues. The CDR3 spells CASSLLSGGAETQYF. The DNA of the CDR3 is TGTGCCAGCAGCTTGCTGAGCGGGGGGGCTGAGACCCAGTACTTC.

The chain couples TRBV28 to TRBJ1-5, with D maybe TRBD1 (6 bases). Germline values: CDR1 MDHEN, CDR2 SYDVKM. Between the trimmed V and J ends, which lost 8 bases and 2 bases, there was a span of 16 bases. This CDR3 comprises 15 residues. The chain's CDR3 is CASLALQGGNQPQHF. The CDR3 bases are TGTGCCAGCCTGGCCCTACAGGGAGGCAATCAGCCCCAGCATTTT.

This clonotype was seen more than once but under ten times. The gene calls are TRBV20-1 and TRBJ1-2; 7 bases line up with TRBD1. Germline loops: CDR1 DFQATT, CDR2 SNEGSKA (reference sequence). This CDR3 is 16 amino acids long. Germline trimming cut 1 base from V and 4 bases from J; bases unmatched to any gene: 12. CDR3 nucleotides: TGCAGTGCTAGAGGCACAGGGGCCCTCTTTACCTATGGCTACACCTTC. It is translated as CSARGTGALFTYGYTF.

This clonotype was counted only a few times. This chain uses TRBV30 with TRBJ1-1; tentatively, D is TRBD1 (6 bases). The CDR3 is 16 residues long. Trimming took off 1 base at V and 1 base at J, with 16 bases between the two ends. Germline CDR1 and CDR2: GTSNPN and SVGIG (reference sequence). The DNA of the CDR3 is TGTGCCTGGAGTGACTTAGGACAGTTCTCGAACACTGAAGCTTTCTTT. Protein product: CAWSDLGQFSNTEAFF.

This chain connects TRBV28 to TRBJ2-5; TRBD2 matches 9 bases. V shed 5 bases and J 4 bases; nucleotides not matched to a gene: 8. Looked up from germline, CDR1 is MDHEN and CDR2 is SYDVKM. The CDR3 covers 15 residues. Here the CDR3 reads CASSAGGTSRETQYF. The CDR3 region has the DNA TGTGCCAGCAGTGCCGGTGGGACTAGCCGAGAGACCCAGTACTTC.

This clonotype came up many times. The J gene is TRBJ2-2, the V gene TRBV7-6, with 10 positions matching TRBD2. The germline V gene has CDR1 SGHVS and CDR2 FNYEAQ. The length of the CDR3 is 15 residues. V was clipped by 2 bases and J by 7 bases; unmatched bases: 4. The CDR3 loop reads CASSLIAGGGGELFF. CDR3 nucleotide sequence: TGTGCCAGCAGCTTAATAGCGGGAGGCGGCGGGGAGCTGTTTTTT. Using reference TRBV7-6 and TRBJ2-2 for the parts outside the CDR3, the full variable domain is GAGVSQSPRYKVTKRGQDVALRCDPISGHVSLYWYRQALGQGPEFLTYFNYEAQQDKSGLPNDRFSAERPEGSISTLTIQRTEQRDSAMYRCASSLIAGGGGELFFGEGSRLTVL.

This clonotype was seen ten or more times. V and J are TRBV4-3 and TRBJ2-7, with 9 bases lining up with TRBD1. V gave up 4 bases and J gave up 3 bases; unmatched junction bases: 4. This CDR3 comprises 14 residues. Per the germline V gene, CDR1 is LGHNA and CDR2 is YSLEER. As DNA, the CDR3 is TGCGCCAGCAGCCTCGGGACAGGGCGCTACGAGCAGTACTTC. Its translation is CASSLGTGRYEQYF.

The J gene is TRBJ2-5, the V gene TRBV4-1, with 10 bases that match TRBD1. The CDR3 runs 15 residues. Germline V gives CDR1 MGHRA, CDR2 YSYEKL. Unmatched junction bases numbered 4, after V lost 3 bases and J lost 3 bases. CDR3 amino acids: CASSHGGQGKETQYF. Written as DNA, the CDR3 is TGCGCCAGCAGCCATGGGGGACAGGGGAAAGAGACCCAGTACTTC.